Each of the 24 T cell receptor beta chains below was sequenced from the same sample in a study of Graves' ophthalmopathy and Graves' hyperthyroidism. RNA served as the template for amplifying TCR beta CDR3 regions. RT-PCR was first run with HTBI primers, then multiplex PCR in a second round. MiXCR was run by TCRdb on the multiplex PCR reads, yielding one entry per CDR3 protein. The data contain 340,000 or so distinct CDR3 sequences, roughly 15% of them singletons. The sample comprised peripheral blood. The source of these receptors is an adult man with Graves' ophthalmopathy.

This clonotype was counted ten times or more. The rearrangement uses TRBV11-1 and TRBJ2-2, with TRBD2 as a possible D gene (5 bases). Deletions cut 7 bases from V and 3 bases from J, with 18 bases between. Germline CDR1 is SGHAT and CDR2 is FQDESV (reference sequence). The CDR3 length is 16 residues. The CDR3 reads CASTPTGNPDTGELFF. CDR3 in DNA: TGTGCCAGCACTCCAACCGGGAACCCTGACACCGGGGAGCTGTTTTTT.

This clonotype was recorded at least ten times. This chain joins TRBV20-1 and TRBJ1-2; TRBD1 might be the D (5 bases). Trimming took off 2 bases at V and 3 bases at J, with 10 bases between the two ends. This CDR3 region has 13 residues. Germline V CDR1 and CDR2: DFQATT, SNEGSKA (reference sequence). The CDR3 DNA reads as TGCAGTGCTAGAAAAGACAGCTACTATGGCTACACCTTC. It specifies CSARKDSYYGYTF.

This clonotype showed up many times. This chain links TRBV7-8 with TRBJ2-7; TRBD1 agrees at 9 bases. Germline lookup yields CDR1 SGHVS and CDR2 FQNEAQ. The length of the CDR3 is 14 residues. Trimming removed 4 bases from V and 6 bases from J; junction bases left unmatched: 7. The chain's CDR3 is CASSSSGTGTEQYF. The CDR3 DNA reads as TGTGCCAGCAGCTCTTCCGGGACAGGGACCGAGCAGTACTTC.

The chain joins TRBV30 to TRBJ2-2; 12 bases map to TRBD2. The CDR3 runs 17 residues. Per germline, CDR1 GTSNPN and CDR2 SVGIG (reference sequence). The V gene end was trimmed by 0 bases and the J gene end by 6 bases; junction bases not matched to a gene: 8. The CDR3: CAWSVFTSGRFSGELFF. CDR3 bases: TGTGCCTGGAGTGTATTTACTAGCGGGAGGTTCTCCGGGGAGCTGTTTTTT.

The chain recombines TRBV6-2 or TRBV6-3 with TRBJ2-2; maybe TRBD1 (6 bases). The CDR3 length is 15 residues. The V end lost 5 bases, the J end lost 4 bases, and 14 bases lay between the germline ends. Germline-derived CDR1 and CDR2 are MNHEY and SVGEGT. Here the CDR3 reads CASSQTSTGTGELFF. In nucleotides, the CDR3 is TGTGCCAGCAGTCAAACGTCGACAGGCACCGGGGAGCTGTTTTTT.

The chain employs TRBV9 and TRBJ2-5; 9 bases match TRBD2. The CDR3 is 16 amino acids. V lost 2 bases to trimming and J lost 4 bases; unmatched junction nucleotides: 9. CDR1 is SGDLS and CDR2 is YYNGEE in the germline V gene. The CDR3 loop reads CASSVSSGRFGETQYF. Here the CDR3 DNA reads TGTGCCAGCAGCGTTTCCAGCGGGAGGTTCGGAGAGACCCAGTACTTC.

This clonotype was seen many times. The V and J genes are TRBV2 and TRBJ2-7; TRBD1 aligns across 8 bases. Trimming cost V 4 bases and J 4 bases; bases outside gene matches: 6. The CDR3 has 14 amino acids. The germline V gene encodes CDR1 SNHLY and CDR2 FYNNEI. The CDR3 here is CASSVGRGLYEQYF. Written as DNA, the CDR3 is TGTGCCAGCAGTGTAGGCAGGGGGCTGTACGAGCAGTACTTC.

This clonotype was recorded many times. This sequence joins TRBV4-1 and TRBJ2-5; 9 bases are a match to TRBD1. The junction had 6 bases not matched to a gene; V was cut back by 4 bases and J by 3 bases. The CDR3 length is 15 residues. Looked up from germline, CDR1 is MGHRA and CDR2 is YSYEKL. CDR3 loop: CASSLSGTGKETQYF. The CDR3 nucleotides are TGCGCCAGCAGCCTTTCCGGGACAGGGAAAGAGACCCAGTACTTC.

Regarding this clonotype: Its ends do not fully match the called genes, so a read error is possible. As DNA, the CDR3 is TGCGCCAGCAGCCAGCGACAGACCCTTCAAGAGACCCAGTACTTC. Its translation: CASSQRQTLQETQYF. This rearrangement joins TRBV7-3 to TRBJ2-5; the D gene is possibly TRBD1 (5 bases). CDR1 is SGHTA and CDR2 is FQGTGA in the germline V gene. The CDR3 length is 15 residues.

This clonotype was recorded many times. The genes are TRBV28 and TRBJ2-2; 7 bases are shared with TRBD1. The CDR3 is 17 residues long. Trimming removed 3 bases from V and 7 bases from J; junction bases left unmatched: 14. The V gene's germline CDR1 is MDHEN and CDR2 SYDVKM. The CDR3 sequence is CASSFSGRGGNGGELFF. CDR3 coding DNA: TGTGCCAGCAGTTTTTCGGGGCGAGGGGGCAATGGCGGGGAGCTGTTTTTT.

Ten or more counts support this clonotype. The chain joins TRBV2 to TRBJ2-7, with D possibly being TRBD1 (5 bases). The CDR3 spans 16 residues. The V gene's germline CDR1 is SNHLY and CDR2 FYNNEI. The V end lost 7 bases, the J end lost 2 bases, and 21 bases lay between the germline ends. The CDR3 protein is CASIPIRAGKPYEQYF. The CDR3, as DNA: TGTGCCAGCATCCCAATACGGGCAGGGAAACCCTACGAGCAGTACTTC.

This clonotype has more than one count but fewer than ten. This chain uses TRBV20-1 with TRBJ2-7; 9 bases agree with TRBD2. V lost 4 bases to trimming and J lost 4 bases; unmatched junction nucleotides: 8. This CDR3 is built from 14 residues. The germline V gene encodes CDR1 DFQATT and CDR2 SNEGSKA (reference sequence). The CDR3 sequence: CSAIVAGALYEQYF. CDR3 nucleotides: TGCAGTGCTATCGTAGCGGGGGCCTTGTACGAGCAGTACTTC.

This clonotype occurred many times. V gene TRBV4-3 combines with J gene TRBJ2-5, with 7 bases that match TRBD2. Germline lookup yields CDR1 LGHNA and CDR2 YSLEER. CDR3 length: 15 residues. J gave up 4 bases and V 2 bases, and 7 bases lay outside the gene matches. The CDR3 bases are TGCGCCAGCAGCCAAACAACGGGACTACGAGAGACCCAGTACTTC. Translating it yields CASSQTTGLRETQYF.

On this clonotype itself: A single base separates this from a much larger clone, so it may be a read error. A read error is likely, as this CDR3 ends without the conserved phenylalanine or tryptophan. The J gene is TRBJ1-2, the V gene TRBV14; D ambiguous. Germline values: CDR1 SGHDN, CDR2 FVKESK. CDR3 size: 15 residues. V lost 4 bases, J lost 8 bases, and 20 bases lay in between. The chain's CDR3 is CASSLLDANVGGYTV. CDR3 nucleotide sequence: TGTGCCAGCAGCCTTTTGGACGCTAACGTTGGGGGCTACACCGTC.

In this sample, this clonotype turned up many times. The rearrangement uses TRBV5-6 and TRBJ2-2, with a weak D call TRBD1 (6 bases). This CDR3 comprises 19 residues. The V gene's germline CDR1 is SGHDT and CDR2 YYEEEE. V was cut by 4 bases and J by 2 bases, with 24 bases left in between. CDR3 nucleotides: TGTGCCAGCAGCACGGCCAAGGACAGTTGGGCTCCTAACACCGGGGAGCTGTTTTTT. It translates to CASSTAKDSWAPNTGELFF.

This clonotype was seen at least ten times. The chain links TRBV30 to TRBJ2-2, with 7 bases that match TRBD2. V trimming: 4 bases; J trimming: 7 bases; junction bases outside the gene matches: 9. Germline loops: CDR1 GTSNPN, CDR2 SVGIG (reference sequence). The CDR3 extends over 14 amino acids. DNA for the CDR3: TGTGCCTGGACGGGGGGAGGGCATTTCGGGGAGCTGTTTTTT. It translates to CAWTGGGHFGELFF.

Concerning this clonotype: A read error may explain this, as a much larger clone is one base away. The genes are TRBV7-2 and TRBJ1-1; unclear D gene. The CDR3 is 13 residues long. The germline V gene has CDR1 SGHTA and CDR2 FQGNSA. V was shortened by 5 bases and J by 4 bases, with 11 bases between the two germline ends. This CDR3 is CASSRVVGTEAFF. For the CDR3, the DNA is TGTGCCAGCAGCCGCGTAGTCGGCACTGAAGCTTTCTTT. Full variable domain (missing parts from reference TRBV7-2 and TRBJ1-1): GAGVSQSPSNKVTEKGKDVELRCDPISGHTALYWYRQSLGQGLEFLIYFQGNSAPDKSGLPSDRFSAERTGGSVSTLTIQRTQQEDSAVYLCASSRVVGTEAFFGQGTRLTVV.

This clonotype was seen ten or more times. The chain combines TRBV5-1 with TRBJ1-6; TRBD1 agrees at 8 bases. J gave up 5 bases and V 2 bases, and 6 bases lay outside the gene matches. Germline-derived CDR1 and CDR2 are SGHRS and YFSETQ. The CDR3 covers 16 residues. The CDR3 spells CASSFVQGADNSPLHF. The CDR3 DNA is TGCGCCAGCAGCTTCGTTCAGGGGGCTGATAATTCACCCCTCCACTTT.

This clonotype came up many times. The CDR3 DNA reads TGTGCCACCAGCAGAGCAGCGGGGGAAGGGGAGACCCAGTACTTC. It specifies CATSRAAGEGETQYF. The rearrangement joins TRBV15 to TRBJ2-5; TRBD2 agrees at 8 bases. The CDR3 contains 15 residues. Germline assignment: CDR1 LNHNV and CDR2 YYDKDF (reference sequence). The J segment lost 5 bases and the V segment lost 1 base, leaving 6 bases of the junction unmatched.

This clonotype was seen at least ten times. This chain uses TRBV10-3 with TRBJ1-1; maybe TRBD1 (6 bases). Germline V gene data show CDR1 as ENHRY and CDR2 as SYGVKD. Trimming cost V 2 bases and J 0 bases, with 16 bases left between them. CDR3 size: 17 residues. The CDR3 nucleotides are TGTGCCATCAGTGAGACCCTGGGACAACGCATGAACACTGAAGCTTTCTTT. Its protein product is CAISETLGQRMNTEAFF.

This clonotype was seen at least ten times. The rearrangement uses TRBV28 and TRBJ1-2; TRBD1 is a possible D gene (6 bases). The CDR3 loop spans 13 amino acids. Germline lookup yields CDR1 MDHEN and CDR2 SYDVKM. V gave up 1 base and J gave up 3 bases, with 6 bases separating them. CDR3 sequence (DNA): TGTGCCAGCAGTTTATCAGGGGACTATGGCTACACCTTC. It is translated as CASSLSGDYGYTF.

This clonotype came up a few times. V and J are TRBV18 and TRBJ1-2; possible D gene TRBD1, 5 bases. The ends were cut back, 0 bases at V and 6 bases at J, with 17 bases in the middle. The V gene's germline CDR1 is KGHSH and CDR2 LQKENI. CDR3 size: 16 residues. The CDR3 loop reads CASSPPLGRNMHGYTF. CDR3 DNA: TGTGCCAGCTCACCACCGCTGGGGCGGAATATGCATGGCTACACCTTC.

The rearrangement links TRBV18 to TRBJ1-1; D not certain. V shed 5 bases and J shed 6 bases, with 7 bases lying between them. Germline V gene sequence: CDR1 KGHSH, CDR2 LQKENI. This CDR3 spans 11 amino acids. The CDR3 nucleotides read TGTGCCAGCTCAGCGGCTGCTGAAGCTTTCTTT. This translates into CASSAAAEAFF.

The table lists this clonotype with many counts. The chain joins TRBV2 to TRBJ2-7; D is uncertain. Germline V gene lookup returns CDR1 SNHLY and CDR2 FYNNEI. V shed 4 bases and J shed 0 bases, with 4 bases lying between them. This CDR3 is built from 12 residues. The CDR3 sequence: CASSGHSYEQYF. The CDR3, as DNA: TGTGCCAGCAGTGGCCACTCCTACGAGCAGTACTTC.